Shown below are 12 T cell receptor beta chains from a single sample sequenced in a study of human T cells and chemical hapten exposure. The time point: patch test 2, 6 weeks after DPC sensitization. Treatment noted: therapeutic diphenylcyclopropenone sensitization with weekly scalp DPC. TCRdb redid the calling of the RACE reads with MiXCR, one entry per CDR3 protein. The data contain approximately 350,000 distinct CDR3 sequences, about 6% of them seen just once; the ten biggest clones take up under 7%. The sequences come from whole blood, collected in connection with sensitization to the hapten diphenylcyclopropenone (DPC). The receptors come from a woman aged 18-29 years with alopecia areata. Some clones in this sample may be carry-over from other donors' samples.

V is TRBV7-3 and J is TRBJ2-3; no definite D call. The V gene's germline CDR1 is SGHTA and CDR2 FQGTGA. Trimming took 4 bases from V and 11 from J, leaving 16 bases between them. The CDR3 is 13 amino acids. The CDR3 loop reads CASSSNDGGKQYF. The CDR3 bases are TGTGCCAGCAGCTCAAATGACGGTGGAAAGCAGTATTTT.

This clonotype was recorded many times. CDR3 protein: CATSAGFDTGELFF. For the CDR3, the DNA is TGTGCCACCAGCGCAGGGTTTGATACCGGGGAGCTGTTTTTT. The chain is built from TRBV24-1 and TRBJ2-2, with D possibly being TRBD1 (5 bases). Germline V gene sequence: CDR1 KGHDR, CDR2 SFDVKD. The CDR3 sequence is 14 residues long. V gave up 7 bases and J gave up 5 bases, with 13 bases separating them.

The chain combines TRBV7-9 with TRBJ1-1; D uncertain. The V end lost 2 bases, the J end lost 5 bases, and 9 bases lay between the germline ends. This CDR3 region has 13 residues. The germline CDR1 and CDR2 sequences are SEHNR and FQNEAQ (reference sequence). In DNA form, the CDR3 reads TGTGCCAGCAGCTTAATGGAGTGGACTGAAGCTTTCTTT. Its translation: CASSLMEWTEAFF.

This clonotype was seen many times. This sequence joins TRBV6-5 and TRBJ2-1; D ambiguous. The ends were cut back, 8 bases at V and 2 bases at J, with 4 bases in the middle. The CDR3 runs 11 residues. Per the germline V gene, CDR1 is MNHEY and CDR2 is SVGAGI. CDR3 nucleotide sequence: TGTGCCAGCGGTGCCTACAATGAGCAGTTCTTC. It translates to CASGAYNEQFF.

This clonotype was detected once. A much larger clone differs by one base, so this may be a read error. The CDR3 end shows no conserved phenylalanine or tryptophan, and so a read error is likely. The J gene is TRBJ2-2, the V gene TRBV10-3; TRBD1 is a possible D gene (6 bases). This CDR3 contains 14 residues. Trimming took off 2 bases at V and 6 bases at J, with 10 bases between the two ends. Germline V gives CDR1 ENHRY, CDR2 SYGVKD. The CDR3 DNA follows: TGTGCCATCAGTGAGGCCCCAGGGGCCGGGGAGCTGTTTTCT. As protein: CAISEAPGAGELFS.

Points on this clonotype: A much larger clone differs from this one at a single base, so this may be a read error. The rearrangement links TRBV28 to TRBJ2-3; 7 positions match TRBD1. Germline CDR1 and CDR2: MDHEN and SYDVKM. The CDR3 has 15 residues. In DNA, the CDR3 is TGTGCCAGCAGCCGGTCGGGACAGCCCTCAGATTCGCAGTATTTT. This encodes CASSRSGQPSDSQYF.

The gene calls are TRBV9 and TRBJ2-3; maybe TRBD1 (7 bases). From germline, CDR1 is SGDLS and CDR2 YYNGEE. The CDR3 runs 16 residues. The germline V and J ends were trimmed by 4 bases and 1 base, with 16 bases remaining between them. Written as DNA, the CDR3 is TGTGCCAGCAGCCTAGAGGAGGGGGCCCGCACAGATACGCAGTATTTT. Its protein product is CASSLEEGARTDTQYF.

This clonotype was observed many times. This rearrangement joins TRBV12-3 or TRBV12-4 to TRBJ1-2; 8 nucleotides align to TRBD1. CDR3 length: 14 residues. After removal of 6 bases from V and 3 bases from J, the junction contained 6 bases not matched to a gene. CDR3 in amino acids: CASSRTGNYYGYTF. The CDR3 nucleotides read TGTGCCAGCAGCCGGACAGGGAACTACTATGGCTACACCTTC.

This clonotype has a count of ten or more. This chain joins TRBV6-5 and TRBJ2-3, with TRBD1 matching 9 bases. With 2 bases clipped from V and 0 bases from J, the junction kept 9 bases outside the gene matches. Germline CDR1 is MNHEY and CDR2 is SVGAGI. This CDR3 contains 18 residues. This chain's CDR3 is CASSYGARTGASTDTQYF. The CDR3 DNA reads TGTGCCAGCAGTTACGGGGCGAGGACAGGGGCTAGCACAGATACGCAGTATTTT.

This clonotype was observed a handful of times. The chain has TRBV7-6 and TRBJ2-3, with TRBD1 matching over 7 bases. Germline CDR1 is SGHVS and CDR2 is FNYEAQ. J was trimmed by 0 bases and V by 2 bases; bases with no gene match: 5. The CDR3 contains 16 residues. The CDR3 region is CASSLRQGASTDTQYF. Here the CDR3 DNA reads TGTGCCAGCAGCTTAAGACAGGGCGCTAGCACAGATACGCAGTATTTT.

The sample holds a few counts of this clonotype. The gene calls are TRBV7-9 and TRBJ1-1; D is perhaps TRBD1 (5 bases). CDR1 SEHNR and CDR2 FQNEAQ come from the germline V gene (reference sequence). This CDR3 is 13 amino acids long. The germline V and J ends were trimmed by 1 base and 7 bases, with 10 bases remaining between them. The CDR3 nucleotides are TGTGCCAGCAGCTTAGGGGGCGACTTTGAAGCTTTCTTT. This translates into CASSLGGDFEAFF.

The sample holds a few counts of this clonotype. The CDR3 loop is CASSPRTYNEQFF. The CDR3 DNA follows: TGTGCCAGCAGCCCCCGGACCTACAATGAGCAGTTCTTC. V and J are TRBV7-2 and TRBJ2-1; D gene ambiguous. The length of the CDR3 is 13 residues. V lost 5 bases and J lost 2, with 7 bases in between. Germline V gives CDR1 SGHTA, CDR2 FQGNSA.